The rows below give T cell receptor beta chains drawn from one sample of a study of blood T cells in healthy people across ages. TCRdb independently ran MiXCR on the 5' RACE reads; one entry per CDR3 protein. The sample consists of about 1.5 million distinct CDR3 sequences, roughly two fifths of them appearing once. Sequenced sample: blood. The receptors originated from a woman aged 18-35 years in good health. Both conserved end residues are part of each CDR3. The D gene is left open where the match is weak. Clone size appears in some rows only: once, few, many, or a class for an expanded clone.

. TRBJ2-3 TRBD2 TRBV12-5 TGTGCTAGTGCCCTGAAGGGACTAGCGGGGGGGCCGAACACAGATACGCAGTATTTT CASALKGLAGGPNTDTQYF
few TRBJ2-3 . TRBV3-1 TGTGCCAGCAGCCCTCGTCGGACATCCTCCACAGATACGCAGTATTTT CASSPRRTSSTDTQYF
few TRBJ2-7 TRBD2 TRBV6-2/TRBV6-3 TGTGCCAGCAGTGACTTTAGCGGGAACGCCTACGAGCAGTACTTC CASSDFSGNAYEQYF
few TRBJ2-7 . TRBV3-1 TGTGCCAGCAGCCAAGCTTACCCGGACTACGAGCAGTACTTC CASSQAYPDYEQYF
few TRBJ1-1 . TRBV28 TGTGCCAGCAGTTTATCTACAGAATTATACACTGAAGCTTTCTTT CASSLSTELYTEAFF
. TRBJ2-7 . TRBV21-1 TGTGCCAGCAGCAAGCGACTAGCGGAGTACAATGAGCAGTACTTC CASSKRLAEYNEQYF
. TRBJ2-7 . TRBV5-1 TGCGCCAGCAGCTTGGGGGCAGGGCGAATCTACGAGCAGTACTTC CASSLGAGRIYEQYF
. TRBJ2-7 . TRBV5-6 TGTGCCAGCAGCTTGGCTACGGTCCTCGGCGAGCAGTACTTC CASSLATVLGEQYF
few TRBJ2-1 TRBD2 TRBV29-1 TGCACCGCGCACGGGGGGGAGACCTACAATGAGCAGTTCTTC CTAHGGETYNEQFF
few TRBJ2-7 TRBD2 TRBV11-2 TGTGCCAGCAGCTTTATAGCGGGAGAAGGTTACGAGCAGTACTTC CASSFIAGEGYEQYF
few TRBJ2-1 TRBD2 TRBV12-3/TRBV12-4 TGTGCCAGCAGTTTAGGGTGGAAACTAGCGGGACCAAATGAGCAGTTCTTC CASSLGWKLAGPNEQFF
few TRBJ2-7 . TRBV6-5 TGTGCCAGCAGTTACTATCCGTCCCAGGACGAGCAGTACTTC CASSYYPSQDEQYF
. TRBJ2-1 . TRBV3-1 TGTGCCAGCAGCCTGCCTTTTGGCCCTGGCTCCTACAATGAGCAGTTCTTC CASSLPFGPGSYNEQFF
. TRBJ2-3 . TRBV12-3/TRBV12-4 TGTGCCAGCAGTCCCCCTGGGGGCGACACAGATACGCAGTATTTT CASSPPGGDTDTQYF
few TRBJ1-2 TRBD1 TRBV12-3/TRBV12-4 TGTGCCAGCAGATTGGGACAGAAAAACTATGGCTACACCTTC CASRLGQKNYGYTF
. TRBJ2-1 . TRBV24-1 TGTGCCACCAGTGATTTCGTTGAGCAGTTCTTC CATSDFVEQFF
. TRBJ1-2 . TRBV4-2 TGTGCCAGCAGCCACCCGAAGGTCACAGCTAGGGACTATGGCTACACCTTC CASSHPKVTARDYGYTF
. TRBJ2-3 . TRBV20-1 TGCAGTGCTAGAGACGCCTTCCCGGATACGCAGTATTTT CSARDAFPDTQYF
. TRBJ2-5 TRBD2 TRBV5-1 TGCGCCAGCAGCTGGGGGACTAGCCCGGAGACCCAGTACTTC CASSWGTSPETQYF
once TRBJ2-3 TRBD2 TRBV20-1 TGCAGTGCTAGAGTTCACGCGGGAGGGCCAGGAACAGATACGCAGTATTTT CSARVHAGGPGTDTQYF
few TRBJ2-1 . TRBV3-1 TGTGCCAGCAGCCAGTACGGGGTTTCCGCGGGCCCAATCAACAATGAGCAGTTCTTC CASSQYGVSAGPINNEQFF
. TRBJ2-5 . TRBV6-2/TRBV6-3 TGTGCCAGCAGTTACGGAGACAGTTCTATCTGGGAGACCCAGTACTTC CASSYGDSSIWETQYF
. TRBJ2-7 TRBD2 TRBV20-1 TGCAGTGCGAACCGACTAGCGGGGGGCTACGAGCAGTACTTC CSANRLAGGYEQYF
. TRBJ2-3 TRBD2 TRBV4-1 TGCGCCAGCAGCCAATCGTCTAGCGGGGGGAGCACAGATACGCAGTATTTT CASSQSSSGGSTDTQYF
few TRBJ2-1 . TRBV11-1 TGTGCCAGCAGCCACAACGGTGAGCAGTTCTTC CASSHNGEQFF
. TRBJ1-1 . TRBV28 TGTGCCAGCAGAACGGGGGCCGCGGGGAACACTGAAGCTTTCTTT CASRTGAAGNTEAFF
. TRBJ2-5 . TRBV6-5 TGTGCCAGCAGATCGCCTTGGGGCCAAGAGACCCAGTACTTC CASRSPWGQETQYF
. TRBJ2-7 . TRBV12-3/TRBV12-4 TGTGCCAGCAGTCGGACTTTTTACGAGCAGTACTTC CASSRTFYEQYF
once TRBJ1-4 . TRBV3-1 TGTGCCAGCAGCCAAATGGGGGAAAGCTATGAAAAACTGTTTTTT CASSQMGESYEKLFF
. TRBJ2-6 TRBD2 TRBV4-1 TGCGCCAGCAGCGCAATCGCGGGGGGTCTGAAAGTTTCTGGGGCCAACGTCCTGACTTTC CASSAIAGGLKVSGANVLTF
once TRBJ2-7 . TRBV21-1 TGTGCCAGCAGCACGCGAGTCGGGACAACCTTGACCTACAATGAGCAGTACTTC CASSTRVGTTLTYNEQYF
. TRBJ2-2 TRBD2 TRBV29-1 TGCAGCGTTGAAGATGTCAGCGGGACGAACACCGGGGAGCTGTTTTTT CSVEDVSGTNTGELFF
. TRBJ2-7 . TRBV10-3 TGTGCCATCGGAGTAGTTAATGAGCAGTACTTC CAIGVVNEQYF
. TRBJ1-1 . TRBV29-1 TGCAGCGGTAGGATAGCCAACACTGAAGCTTTCTTT CSGRIANTEAFF
many TRBJ2-5 TRBD2 TRBV12-3/TRBV12-4 TGTGCCAGCAGTCCCGAGCTAGCGGGGGTTGAGACCCAGTACTTC CASSPELAGVETQYF
few TRBJ2-7 . TRBV25-1 TGTGCCAGTACACCTAACAGAATCTCCTACGAGCAGTACTTC CASTPNRISYEQYF
few TRBJ2-7 TRBD1 TRBV25-1 TGTGCCAGCAGTGGCCGGGACAGGGGATATTCCGAGCAGTACTTC CASSGRDRGYSEQYF
few TRBJ1-5 . TRBV7-2 TGTGCCAGCAGCTTGGGGGTCGGGGGAGGGCAGCCCCAGCATTTT CASSLGVGGGQPQHF
. TRBJ1-1 TRBD1 TRBV14 TGTGCCAGCAGCCAAGGTAGTTCGACAGGGGGCTGGAGAGCTTTCTTT CASSQGSSTGGWRAFF
. TRBJ2-5 TRBD1 TRBV24-1 TGTGCCACCAGTGACCCGGGACAGGGAAAACAGACCCAGTACTTC CATSDPGQGKQTQYF